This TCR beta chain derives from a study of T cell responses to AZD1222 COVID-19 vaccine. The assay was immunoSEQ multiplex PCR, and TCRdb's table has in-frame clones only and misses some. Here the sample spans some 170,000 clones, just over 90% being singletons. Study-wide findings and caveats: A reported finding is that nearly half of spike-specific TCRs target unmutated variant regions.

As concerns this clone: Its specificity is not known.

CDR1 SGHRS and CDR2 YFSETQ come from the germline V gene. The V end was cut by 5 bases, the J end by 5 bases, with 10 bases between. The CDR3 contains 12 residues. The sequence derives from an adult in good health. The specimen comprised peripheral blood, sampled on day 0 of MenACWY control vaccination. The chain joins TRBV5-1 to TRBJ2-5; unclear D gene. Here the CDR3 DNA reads TGCGCCAGCAGACCCAACAGCGAGACCCAGTACTTC. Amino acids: CASRPNSETQYF.